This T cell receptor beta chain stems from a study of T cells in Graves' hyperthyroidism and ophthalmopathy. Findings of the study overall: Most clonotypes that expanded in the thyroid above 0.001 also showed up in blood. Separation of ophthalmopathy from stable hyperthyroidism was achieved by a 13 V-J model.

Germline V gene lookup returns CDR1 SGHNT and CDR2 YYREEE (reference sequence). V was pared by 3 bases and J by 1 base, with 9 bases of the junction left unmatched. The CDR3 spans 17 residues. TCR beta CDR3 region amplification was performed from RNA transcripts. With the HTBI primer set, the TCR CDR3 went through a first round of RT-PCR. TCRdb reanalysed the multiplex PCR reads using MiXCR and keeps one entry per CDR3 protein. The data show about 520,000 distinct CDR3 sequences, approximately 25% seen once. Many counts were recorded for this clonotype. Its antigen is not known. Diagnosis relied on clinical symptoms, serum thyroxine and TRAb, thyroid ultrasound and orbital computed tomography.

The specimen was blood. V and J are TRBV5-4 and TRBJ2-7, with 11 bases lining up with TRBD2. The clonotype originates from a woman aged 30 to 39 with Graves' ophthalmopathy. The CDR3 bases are TGTGCCAGCAGCTCCGGACTAGCGGGTATCCGATCCTACGAGCAGTACTTC. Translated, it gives CASSSGLAGIRSYEQYF.